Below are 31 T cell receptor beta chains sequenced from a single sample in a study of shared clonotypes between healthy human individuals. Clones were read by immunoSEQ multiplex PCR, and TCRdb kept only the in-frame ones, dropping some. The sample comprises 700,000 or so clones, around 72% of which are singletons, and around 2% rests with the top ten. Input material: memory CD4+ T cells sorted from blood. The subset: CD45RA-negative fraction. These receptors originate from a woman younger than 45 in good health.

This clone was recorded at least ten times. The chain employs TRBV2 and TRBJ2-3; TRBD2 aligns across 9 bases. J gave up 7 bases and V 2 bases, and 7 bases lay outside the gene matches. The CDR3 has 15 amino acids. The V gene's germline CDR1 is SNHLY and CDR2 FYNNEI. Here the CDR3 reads CASSEMSSGAYTQYF. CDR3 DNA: TGTGCCAGCAGTGAAATGTCTAGCGGGGCCTATACGCAGTATTTT.

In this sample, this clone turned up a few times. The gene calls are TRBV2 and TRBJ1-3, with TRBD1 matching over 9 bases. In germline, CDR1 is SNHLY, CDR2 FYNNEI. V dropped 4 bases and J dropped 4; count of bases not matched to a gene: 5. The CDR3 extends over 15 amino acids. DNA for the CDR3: TGTGCCAGCAGTGGAAACAGGGGGCCCGGAAACACCATATATTTT. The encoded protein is CASSGNRGPGNTIYF.

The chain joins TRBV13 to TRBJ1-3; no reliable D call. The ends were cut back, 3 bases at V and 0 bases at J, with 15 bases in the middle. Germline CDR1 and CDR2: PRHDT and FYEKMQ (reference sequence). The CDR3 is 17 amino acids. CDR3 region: CASSFAVGSHSGNTIYF. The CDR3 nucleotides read TGTGCCAGCAGCTTCGCGGTAGGGTCTCACTCTGGAAACACCATATATTTT. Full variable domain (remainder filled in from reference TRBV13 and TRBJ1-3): AAGVIQSPRHLIKEKRETATLKCYPIPRHDTVYWYQQGPGQDPQFLISFYEKMQSDKGSIPDRFSAQQFSDYHSELNMSSLELGDSALYFCASSFAVGSHSGNTIYFGEGSWLTVV.

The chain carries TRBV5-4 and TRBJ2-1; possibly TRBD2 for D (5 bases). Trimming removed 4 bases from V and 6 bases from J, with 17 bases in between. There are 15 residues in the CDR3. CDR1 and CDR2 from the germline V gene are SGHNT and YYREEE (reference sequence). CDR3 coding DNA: TGTGCCAGCAGCCGATATTCGACTATCCCCAATGAGCAGTTCTTC. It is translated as CASSRYSTIPNEQFF. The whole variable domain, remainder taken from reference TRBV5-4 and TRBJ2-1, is ETGVTQSPTHLIKTRGQQVTLRCSSQSGHNTVSWYQQALGQGPQFIFQYYREEENGRGNFPPRFSGLQFPNYSSELNVNALELDDSALYLCASSRYSTIPNEQFFGPGTRLTVL.

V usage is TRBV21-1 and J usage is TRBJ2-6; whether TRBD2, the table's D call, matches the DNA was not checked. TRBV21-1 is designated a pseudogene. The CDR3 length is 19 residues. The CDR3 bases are TGTGCCAGCAGCCCCCTGGGGCGGGAGGGCCGCTCTGGGGCCAACGTCCTGACTTTC. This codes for CASSPLGREGRSGANVLTF.

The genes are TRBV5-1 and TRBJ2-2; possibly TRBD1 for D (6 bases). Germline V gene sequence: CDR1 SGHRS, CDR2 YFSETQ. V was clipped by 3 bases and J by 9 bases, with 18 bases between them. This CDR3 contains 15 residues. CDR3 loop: CASSWGTHLSRELFF. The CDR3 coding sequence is TGCGCCAGCAGCTGGGGGACACACCTTTCCAGGGAGCTGTTTTTT.

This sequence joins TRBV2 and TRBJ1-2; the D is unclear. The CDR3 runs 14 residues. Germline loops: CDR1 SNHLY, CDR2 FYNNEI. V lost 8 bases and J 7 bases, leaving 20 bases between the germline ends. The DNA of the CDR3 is TGTGCCAGCGATCGGCGGGTAAATGGTCCTGGCTACACCTTC. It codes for CASDRRVNGPGYTF.

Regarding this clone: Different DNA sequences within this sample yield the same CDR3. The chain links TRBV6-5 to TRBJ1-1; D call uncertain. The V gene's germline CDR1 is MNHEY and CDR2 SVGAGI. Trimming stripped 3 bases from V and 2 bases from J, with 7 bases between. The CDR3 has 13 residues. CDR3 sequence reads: CASSYWENTEAFF. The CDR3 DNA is TGTGCCAGCAGTTATTGGGAAAACACTGAAGCTTTCTTT.

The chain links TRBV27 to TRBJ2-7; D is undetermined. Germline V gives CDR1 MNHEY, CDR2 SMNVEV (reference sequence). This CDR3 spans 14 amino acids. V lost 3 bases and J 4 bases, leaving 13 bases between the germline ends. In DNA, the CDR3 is TGTGCCAGCAGTTTCGTGGCTACCCTATACGAGCAGTACTTC. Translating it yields CASSFVATLYEQYF.

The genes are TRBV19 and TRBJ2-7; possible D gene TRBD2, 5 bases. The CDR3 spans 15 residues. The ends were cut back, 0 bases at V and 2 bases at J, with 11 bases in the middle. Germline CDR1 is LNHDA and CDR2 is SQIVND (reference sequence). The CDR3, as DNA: TGTGCCAGTAGTATAGATCGGGAACCCACCTACGAGCAGTACTTC. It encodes CASSIDREPTYEQYF.

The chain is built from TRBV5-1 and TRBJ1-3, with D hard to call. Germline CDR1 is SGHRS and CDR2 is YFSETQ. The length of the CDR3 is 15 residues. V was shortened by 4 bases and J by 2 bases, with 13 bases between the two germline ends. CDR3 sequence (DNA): TGCGCCAGCAGCCTCGCGGCGGGAGCTGGAAACACCATATATTTT. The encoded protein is CASSLAAGAGNTIYF. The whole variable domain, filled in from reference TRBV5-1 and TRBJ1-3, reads KAGVTQTPRYLIKTRGQQVTLSCSPISGHRSVSWYQQTPGQGLQFLFEYFSETQRNKGNFPGRFSGRQFSNSRSEMNVSTLELGDSALYLCASSLAAGAGNTIYFGEGSWLTVV.

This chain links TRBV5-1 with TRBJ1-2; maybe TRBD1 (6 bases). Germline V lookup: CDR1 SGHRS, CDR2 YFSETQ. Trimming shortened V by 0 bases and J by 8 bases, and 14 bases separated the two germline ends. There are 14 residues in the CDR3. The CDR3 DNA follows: TGCGCCAGCAGCTTGGGGACAGACTCTATGGGCTACACCTTC. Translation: CASSLGTDSMGYTF.

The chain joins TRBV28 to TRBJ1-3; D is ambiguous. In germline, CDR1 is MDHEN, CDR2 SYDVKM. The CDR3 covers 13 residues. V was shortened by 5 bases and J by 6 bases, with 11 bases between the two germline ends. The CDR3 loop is CASSPSAQNTIYF. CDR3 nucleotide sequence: TGTGCCAGCAGTCCCAGCGCACAAAACACCATATATTTT.

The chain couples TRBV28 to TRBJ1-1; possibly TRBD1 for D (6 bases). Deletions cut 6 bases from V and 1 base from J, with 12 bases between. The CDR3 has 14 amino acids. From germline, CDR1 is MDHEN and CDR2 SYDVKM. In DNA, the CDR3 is TGTGCCAGCAGGACAGGACAGAGGAACACTGAAGCTTTCTTT. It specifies CASRTGQRNTEAFF.

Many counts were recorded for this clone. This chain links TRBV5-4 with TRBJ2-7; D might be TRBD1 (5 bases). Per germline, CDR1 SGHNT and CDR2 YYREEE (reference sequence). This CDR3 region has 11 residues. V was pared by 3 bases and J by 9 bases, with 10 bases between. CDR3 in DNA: TGTGCCAGCAGCTCATCAGGGTTGCAGTACTTC. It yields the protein CASSSSGLQYF.

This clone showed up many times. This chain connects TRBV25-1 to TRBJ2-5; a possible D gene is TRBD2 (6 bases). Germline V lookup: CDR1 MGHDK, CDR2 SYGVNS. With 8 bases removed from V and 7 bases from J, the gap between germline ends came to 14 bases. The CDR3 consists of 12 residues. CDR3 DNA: TGTGCCAGCGGGGACTCCTCGGGGACCCAGTACTTC. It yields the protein CASGDSSGTQYF.

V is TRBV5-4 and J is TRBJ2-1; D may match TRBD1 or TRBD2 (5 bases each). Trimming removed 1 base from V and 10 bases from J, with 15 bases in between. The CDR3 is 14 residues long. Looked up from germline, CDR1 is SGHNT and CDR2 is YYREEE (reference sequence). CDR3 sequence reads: CASSLPSGPTEQFF. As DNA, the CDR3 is TGTGCCAGCAGCTTGCCCTCGGGACCGACAGAGCAGTTCTTC.

CDR3 in DNA: TGTGCCAGCAGTTACTCCACACCCCCCGGGAAAGCTTTCTTT. It translates to CASSYSTPPGKAFF. The gene calls are TRBV6-5 and TRBJ1-1; D gene ambiguous. This CDR3 region has 14 residues. V was shortened by 0 bases and J by 9 bases, with 14 bases between the two germline ends. In germline, CDR1 is MNHEY, CDR2 SVGAGI.

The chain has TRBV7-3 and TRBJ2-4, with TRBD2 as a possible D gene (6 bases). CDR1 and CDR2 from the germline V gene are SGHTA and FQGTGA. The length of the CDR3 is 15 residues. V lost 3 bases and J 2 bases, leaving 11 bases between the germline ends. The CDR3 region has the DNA TGTGCCAGCAGCTTGGGAGGATCTACCAAAAACATTCAGTACTTC. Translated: CASSLGGSTKNIQYF.

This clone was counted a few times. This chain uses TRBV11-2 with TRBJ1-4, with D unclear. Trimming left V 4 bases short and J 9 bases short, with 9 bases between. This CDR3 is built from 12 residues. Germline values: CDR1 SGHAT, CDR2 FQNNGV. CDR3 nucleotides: TGTGCCAGCAGCTCCAATGGGAAAAAACTGTTTTTT. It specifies CASSSNGKKLFF.

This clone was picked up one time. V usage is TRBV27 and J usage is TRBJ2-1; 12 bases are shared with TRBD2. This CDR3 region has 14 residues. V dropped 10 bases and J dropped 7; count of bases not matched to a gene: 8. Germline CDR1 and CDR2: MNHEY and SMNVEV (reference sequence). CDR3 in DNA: TGTGCCATTGGACTAGCGGGAAGGCATAATGAGCAGTTCTTC. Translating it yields CAIGLAGRHNEQFF.

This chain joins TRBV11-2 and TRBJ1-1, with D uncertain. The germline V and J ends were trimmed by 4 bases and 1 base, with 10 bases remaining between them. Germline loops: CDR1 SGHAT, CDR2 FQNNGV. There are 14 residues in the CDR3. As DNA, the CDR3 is TGTGCCAGCAGCTCCCTCTTAGGGAACACTGAAGCTTTCTTT. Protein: CASSSLLGNTEAFF.

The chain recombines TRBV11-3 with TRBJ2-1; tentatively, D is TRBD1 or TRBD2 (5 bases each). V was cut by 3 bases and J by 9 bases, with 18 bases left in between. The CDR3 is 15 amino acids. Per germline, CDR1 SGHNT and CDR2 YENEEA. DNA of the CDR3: TGTGCCAGCAGCTTGGTGGGGGTAGAGGTTAGTGAGCAGTTCTTC. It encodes CASSLVGVEVSEQFF.

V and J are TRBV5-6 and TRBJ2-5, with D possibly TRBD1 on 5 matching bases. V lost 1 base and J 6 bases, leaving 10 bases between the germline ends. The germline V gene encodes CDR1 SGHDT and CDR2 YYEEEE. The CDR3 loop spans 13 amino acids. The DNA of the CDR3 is TGTGCCAGCAGCTTGCAGGGTGTGCAGACCCAGTACTTC. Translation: CASSLQGVQTQYF.

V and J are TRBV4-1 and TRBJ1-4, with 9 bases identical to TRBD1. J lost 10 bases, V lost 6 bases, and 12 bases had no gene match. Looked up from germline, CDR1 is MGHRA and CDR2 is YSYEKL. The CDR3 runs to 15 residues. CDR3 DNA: TGCGCCAGCAGTTTGACAGGGGGGCCTCGGGGAAAACTGTTTTTT. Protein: CASSLTGGPRGKLFF.

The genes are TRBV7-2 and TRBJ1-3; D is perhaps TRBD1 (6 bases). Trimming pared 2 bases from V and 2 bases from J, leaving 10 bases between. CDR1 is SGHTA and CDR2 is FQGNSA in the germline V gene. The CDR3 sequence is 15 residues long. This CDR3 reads CASSLQTGPGNTIYF. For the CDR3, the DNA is TGTGCCAGCAGCTTACAGACAGGCCCTGGAAACACCATATATTTT.

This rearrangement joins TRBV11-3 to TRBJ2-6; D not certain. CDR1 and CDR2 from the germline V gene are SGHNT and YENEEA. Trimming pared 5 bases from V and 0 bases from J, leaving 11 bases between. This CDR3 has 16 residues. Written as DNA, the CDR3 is TGTGCCAGCAGCCCCCGGATTGGCTCTGGGGCCAACGTCCTGACTTTC. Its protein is CASSPRIGSGANVLTF.

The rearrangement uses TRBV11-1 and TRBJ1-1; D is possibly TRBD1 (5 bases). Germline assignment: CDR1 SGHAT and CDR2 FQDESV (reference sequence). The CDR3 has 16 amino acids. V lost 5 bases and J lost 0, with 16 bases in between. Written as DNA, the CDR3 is TGTGCCAGCAGCCAAGGGGACGGCAACATGAACACTGAAGCTTTCTTT. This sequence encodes CASSQGDGNMNTEAFF.

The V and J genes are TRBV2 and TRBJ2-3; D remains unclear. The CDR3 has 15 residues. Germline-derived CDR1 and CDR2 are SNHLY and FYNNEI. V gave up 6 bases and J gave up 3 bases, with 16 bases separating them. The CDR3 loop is CASRGREARTDTQYF. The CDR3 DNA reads TGTGCCAGCAGGGGCCGAGAGGCGAGGACAGATACGCAGTATTTT.

CDR3 amino acids: CASSLLATGGGELFF. The CDR3 bases are TGTGCCAGCAGTCTCTTAGCGACGGGAGGCGGGGAGCTGTTTTTT. The rearrangement links TRBV28 to TRBJ2-2; 7 bases map to TRBD2. The V gene end was trimmed by 5 bases and the J gene end by 7 bases; junction bases not matched to a gene: 10. CDR1 and CDR2 (germline): MDHEN, SYDVKM. The CDR3 covers 15 residues.

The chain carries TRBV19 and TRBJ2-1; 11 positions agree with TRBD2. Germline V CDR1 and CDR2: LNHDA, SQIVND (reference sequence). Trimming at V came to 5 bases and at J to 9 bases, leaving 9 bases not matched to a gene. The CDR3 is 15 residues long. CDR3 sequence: CASSPTSGSRAEQFF. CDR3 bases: TGTGCCAGTAGTCCTACTAGCGGGAGTCGGGCTGAGCAGTTCTTC.